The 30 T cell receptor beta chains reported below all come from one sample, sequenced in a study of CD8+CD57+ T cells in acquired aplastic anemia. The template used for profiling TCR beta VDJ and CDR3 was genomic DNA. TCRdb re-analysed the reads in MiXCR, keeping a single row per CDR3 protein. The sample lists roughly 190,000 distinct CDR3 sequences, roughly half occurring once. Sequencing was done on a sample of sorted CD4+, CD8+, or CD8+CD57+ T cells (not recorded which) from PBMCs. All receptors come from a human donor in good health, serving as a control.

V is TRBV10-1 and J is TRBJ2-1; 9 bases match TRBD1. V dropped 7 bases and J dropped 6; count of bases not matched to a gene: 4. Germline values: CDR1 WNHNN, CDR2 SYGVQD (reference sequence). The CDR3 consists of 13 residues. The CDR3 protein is CASTVTGGNEQFF. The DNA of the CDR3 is TGCGCCAGCACTGTGACAGGGGGCAATGAGCAGTTCTTC.

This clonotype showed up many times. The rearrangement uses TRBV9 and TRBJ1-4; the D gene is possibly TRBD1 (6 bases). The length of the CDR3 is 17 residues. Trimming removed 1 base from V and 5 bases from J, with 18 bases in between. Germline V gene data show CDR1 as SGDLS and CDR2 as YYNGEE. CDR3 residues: CASSVSGDRPQNEKLFF. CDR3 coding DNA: TGTGCCAGCAGCGTATCCGGAGACAGGCCCCAGAATGAAAAACTGTTTTTT.

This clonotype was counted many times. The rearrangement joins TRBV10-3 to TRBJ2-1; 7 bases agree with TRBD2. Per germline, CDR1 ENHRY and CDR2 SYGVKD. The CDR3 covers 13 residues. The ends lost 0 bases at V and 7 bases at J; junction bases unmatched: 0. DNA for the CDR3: TGTGCCATCAGTGAGTCTAGCGGGAATGAGCAGTTCTTC. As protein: CAISESSGNEQFF.

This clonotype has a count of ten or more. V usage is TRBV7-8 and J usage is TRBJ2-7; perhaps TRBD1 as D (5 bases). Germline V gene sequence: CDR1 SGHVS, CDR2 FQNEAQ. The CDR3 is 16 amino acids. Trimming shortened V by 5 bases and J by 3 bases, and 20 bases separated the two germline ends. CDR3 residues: CASSLQGAGSFYEQYF. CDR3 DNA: TGTGCCAGCAGCCTACAAGGGGCAGGGTCTTTCTACGAGCAGTACTTC.

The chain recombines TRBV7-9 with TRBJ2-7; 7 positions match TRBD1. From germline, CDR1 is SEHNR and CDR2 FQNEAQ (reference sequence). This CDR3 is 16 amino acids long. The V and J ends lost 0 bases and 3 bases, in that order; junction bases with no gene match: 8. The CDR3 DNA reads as TGTGCCAGCAGCTTAGCCTTTGGGGACAGTCTCTACGAGCAGTACTTC. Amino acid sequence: CASSLAFGDSLYEQYF. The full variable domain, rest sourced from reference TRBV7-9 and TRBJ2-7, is DTGVSQNPRHKITKRGQNVTFRCDPISEHNRLYWYRQTLGQGPEFLTYFQNEAQLEKSRLLSDRFSAERPKGSFSTLEIQRTEQGDSAMYLCASSLAFGDSLYEQYFGPGTRLTVT.

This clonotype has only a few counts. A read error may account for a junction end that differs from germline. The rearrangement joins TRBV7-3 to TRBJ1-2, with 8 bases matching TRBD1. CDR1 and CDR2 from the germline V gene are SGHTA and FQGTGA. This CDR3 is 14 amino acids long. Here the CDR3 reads CASTLRTGGYGYTF. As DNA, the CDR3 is TGTGCCAGCACCTTAAGAACAGGGGGCTATGGCTACACCTTC.

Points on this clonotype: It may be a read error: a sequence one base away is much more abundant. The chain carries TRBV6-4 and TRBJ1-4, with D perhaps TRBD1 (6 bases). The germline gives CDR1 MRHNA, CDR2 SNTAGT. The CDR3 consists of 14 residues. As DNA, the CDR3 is TGTGCCAGCAGTGGGGCAGGGGTTGGTGAAAAACTGTCTTTT. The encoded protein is CASSGAGVGEKLSF.

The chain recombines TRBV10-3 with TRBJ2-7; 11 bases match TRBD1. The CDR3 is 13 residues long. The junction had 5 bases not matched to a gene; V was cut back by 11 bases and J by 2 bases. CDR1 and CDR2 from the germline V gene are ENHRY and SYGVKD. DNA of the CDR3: TGTGCCGGCCGGGGACAGGGGGCCTACGAGCAGTACTTC. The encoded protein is CAGRGQGAYEQYF.

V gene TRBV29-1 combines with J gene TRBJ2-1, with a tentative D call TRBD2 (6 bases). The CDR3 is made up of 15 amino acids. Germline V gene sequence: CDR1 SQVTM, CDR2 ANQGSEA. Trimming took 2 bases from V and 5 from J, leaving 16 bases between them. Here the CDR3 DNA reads TGCAGCGTTGAATTGGGGAGGTATACCGACAATGAGCAGTTCTTC. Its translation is CSVELGRYTDNEQFF.

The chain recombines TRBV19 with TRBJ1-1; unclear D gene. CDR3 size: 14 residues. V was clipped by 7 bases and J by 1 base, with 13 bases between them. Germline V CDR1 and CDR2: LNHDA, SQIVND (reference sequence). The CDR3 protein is CASIHNRGNTEAFF. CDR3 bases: TGTGCCAGTATTCACAATCGGGGGAACACTGAAGCTTTCTTT.

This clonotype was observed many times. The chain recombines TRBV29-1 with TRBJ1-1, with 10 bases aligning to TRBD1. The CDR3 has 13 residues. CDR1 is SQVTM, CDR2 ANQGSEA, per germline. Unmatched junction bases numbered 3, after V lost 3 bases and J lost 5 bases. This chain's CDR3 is CSVDPGQGTEAFF. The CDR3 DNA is TGCAGCGTTGACCCGGGACAGGGGACTGAAGCTTTCTTT.

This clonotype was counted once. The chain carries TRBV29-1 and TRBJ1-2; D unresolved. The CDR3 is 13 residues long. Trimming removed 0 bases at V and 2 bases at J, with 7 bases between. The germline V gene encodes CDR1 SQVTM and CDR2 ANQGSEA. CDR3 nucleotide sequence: TGCAGCGTTGAAGACAGACGAAACTATGGCTACACCTTC. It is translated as CSVEDRRNYGYTF.

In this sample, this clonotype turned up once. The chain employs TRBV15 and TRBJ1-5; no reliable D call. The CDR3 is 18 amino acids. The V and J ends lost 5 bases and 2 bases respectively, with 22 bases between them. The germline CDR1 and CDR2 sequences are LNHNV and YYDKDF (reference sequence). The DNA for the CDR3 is TGTGCCACCAGCGGTTGGGGAGGGCGGATGGGAGGCAATCAGCCCCAGCATTTT. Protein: CATSGWGGRMGGNQPQHF.

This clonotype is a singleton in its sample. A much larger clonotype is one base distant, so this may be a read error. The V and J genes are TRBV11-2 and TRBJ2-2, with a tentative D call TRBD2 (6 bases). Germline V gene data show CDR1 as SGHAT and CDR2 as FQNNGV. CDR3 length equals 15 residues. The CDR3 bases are TGTGCCAGCAGCTTAGTTAGCGGTTTCACCGGGGAGCTGCTTTTT. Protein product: CASSLVSGFTGELLF.

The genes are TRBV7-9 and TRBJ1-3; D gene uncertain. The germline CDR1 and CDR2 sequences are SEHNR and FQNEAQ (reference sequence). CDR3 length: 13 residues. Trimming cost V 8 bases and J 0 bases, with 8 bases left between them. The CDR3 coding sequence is TGTGCCAGCCGCGTAGCCTCTGGAAACACCATATATTTT. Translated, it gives CASRVASGNTIYF.

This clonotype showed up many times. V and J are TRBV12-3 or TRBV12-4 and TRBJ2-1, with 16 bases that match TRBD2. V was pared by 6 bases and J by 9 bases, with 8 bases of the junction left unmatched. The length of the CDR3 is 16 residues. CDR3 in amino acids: CASRPGLAGGRSEQFF. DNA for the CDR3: TGTGCCAGCAGACCGGGACTAGCGGGGGGGCGTAGTGAGCAGTTCTTC.

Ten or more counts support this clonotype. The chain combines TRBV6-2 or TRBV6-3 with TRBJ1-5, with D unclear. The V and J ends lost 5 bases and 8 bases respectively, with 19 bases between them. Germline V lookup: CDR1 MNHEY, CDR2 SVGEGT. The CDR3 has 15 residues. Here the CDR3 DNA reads TGTGCCAGCAGTCCGAATATGGGAATTGGGGAGCCCCAGCATTTT. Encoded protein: CASSPNMGIGEPQHF.

The CDR3 protein is CASSLGGADTQYF. CDR3 nucleotides: TGTGCCAGCAGCTTAGGGGGCGCAGATACGCAGTATTTT. J is TRBJ2-3 and V is TRBV7-2; TRBD1 might be the D (5 bases). The V gene's germline CDR1 is SGHTA and CDR2 FQGNSA. The V end lost 1 base, the J end lost 4 bases, and 6 bases lay between the germline ends. The CDR3 sequence is 13 residues long.

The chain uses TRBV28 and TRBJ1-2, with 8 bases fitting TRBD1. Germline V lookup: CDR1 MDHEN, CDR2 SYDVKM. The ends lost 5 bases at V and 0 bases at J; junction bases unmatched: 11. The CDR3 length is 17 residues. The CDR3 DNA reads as TGTGCCAGCAGTGTCCCGGTTGGGACAGGAGCTAACTATGGCTACACCTTC. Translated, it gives CASSVPVGTGANYGYTF.

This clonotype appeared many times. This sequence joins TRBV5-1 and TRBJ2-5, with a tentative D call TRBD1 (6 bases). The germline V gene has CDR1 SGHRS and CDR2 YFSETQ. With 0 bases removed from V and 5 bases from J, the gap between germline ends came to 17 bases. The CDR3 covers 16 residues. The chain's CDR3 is CASSLDAGARGETQYF. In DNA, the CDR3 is TGCGCCAGCAGCTTGGACGCAGGGGCTAGGGGCGAGACCCAGTACTTC.

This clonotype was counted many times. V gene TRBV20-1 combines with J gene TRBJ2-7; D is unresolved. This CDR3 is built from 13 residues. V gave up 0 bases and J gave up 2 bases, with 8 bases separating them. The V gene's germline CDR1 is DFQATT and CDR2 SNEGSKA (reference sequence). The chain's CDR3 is CSARDDTTYEQYF. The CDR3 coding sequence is TGCAGTGCTAGAGACGACACTACCTACGAGCAGTACTTC.

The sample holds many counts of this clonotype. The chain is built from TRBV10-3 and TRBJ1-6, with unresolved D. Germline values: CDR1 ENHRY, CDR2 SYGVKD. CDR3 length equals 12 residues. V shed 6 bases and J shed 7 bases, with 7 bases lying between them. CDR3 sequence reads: CAIRGGNSPLHF. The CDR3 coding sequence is TGTGCCATCAGGGGTGGGAATTCACCCCTCCACTTT.

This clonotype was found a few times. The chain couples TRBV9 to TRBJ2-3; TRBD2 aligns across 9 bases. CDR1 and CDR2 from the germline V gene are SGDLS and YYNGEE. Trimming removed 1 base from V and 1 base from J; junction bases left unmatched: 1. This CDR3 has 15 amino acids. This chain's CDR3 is CASSVSGGRTDTQYF. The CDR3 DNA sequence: TGTGCCAGCAGCGTAAGCGGGGGGCGCACAGATACGCAGTATTTT.

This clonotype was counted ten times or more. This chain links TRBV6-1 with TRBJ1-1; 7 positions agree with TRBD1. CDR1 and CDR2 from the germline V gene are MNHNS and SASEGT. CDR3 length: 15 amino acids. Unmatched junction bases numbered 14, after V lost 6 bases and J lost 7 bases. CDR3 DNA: TGTGCCAGCAGATCCACAGGGGTTGAACCAATTGAAGCTTTCTTT. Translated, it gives CASRSTGVEPIEAFF.

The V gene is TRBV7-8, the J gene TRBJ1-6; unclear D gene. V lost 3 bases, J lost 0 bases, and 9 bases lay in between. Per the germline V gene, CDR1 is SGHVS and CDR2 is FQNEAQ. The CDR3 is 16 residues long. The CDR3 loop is CASSFKPSSYNSPLHF. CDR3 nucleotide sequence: TGTGCCAGCAGCTTTAAACCGAGCTCCTATAATTCACCCCTCCACTTT.

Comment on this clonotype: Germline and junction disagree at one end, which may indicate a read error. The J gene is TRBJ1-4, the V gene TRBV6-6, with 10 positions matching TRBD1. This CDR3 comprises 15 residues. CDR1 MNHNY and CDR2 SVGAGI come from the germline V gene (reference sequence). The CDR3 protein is CASSNLGQGVEKPFF. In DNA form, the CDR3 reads TGTGCCAGCAGTAATTTAGGACAGGGGGTTGAAAAACCGTTTTTT.

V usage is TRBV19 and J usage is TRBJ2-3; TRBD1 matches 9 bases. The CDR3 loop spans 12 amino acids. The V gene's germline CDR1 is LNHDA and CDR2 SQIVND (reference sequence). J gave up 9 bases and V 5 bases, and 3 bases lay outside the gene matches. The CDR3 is CASSLGQGTQYF. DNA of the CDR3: TGTGCCAGTAGTCTAGGACAGGGGACGCAGTATTTT. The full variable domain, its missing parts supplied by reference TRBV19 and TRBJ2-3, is DGGITQSPKYLFRKEGQNVTLSCEQNLNHDAMYWYRQDPGQGLRLIYYSQIVNDFQKGDIAEGYSVSREKKESFPLTVTSAQKNPTAFYLCASSLGQGTQYFGPGTRLTVL.

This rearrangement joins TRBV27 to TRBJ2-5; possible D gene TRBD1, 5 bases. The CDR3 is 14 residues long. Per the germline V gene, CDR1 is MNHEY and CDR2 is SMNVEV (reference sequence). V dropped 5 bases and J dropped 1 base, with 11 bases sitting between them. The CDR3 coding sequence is TGTGCCAGCAGTCCGCAGACAGCCCAAGAGACCCAGTACTTC. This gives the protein CASSPQTAQETQYF.

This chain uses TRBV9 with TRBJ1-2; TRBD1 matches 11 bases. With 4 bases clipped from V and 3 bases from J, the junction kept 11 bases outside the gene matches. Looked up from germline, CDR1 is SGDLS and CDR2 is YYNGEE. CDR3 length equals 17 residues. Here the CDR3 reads CASSTDRGRPFHYGYTF. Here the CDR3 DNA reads TGTGCCAGCAGCACGGACAGGGGGCGTCCCTTTCACTATGGCTACACCTTC.

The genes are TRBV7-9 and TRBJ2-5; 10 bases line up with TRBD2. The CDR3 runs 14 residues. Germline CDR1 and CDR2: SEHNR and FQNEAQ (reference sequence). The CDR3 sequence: CARSGGAGIETQYF. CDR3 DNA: TGTGCTCGCAGCGGGGGGGCAGGGATAGAGACCCAGTACTTC.